Each of the 9 T cell receptor beta chains below was sequenced from the same sample in a study of blood T cells in healthy people across ages. A J-beta primer mix and a sample-barcoded 5' primer were used in a second PCR of roughly 6 to 12 cycles. Each CDR3 protein is one row after TCRdb ran MiXCR on the 5' RACE reads. In the table there are more than 1.4 million distinct CDR3 sequences, approximately 42% of which are singletons. Sequenced material: blood. The receptors shown here come from a woman under 30 in good health.

The rearrangement uses TRBV18 and TRBJ2-1; D remains unclear. The V and J ends lost 1 base and 8 bases respectively, with 3 bases between them. Per germline, CDR1 KGHSH and CDR2 LQKENI. This CDR3 comprises 11 residues. The CDR3: CASSPHYEQFF. CDR3 DNA: TGTGCCAGCTCACCACACTATGAGCAGTTCTTC.

The V gene is TRBV28, the J gene TRBJ2-5; the D is unclear. The V gene's germline CDR1 is MDHEN and CDR2 SYDVKM. V was cut by 4 bases and J by 2 bases, with 11 bases left in between. The CDR3 extends over 14 amino acids. The CDR3, as DNA: TGTGCCAGCAGTTCCCTGGGGATTCAAGAGACCCAGTACTTC. This sequence encodes CASSSLGIQETQYF. Variable domain in full (rest from reference TRBV28 and TRBJ2-5): DVKVTQSSRYLVKRTGEKVFLECVQDMDHENMFWYRQDPGLGLRLIYFSYDVKMKEKGDIPEGYSVSREKKERFSLILESASTNQTSMYLCASSSLGIQETQYFGPGTRLLVL.

This chain connects TRBV11-2 to TRBJ2-3; tentatively, D is TRBD2 (7 bases). Germline loops: CDR1 SGHAT, CDR2 FQNNGV. CDR3 length: 16 residues. V dropped 5 bases and J dropped 0 bases, with 15 bases sitting between them. The CDR3 loop reads CASSERDTPSTDTQYF. The CDR3, as DNA: TGTGCCAGCAGCGAGCGGGACACTCCTAGCACAGATACGCAGTATTTT.

The chain combines TRBV29-1 with TRBJ2-1, with D unresolved. CDR1 SQVTM and CDR2 ANQGSEA come from the germline V gene. V gave up 0 bases and J gave up 4 bases, with 10 bases separating them. The CDR3 extends over 14 amino acids. The CDR3 spells CSVEEWRQYNEQFF. The DNA for the CDR3 is TGCAGCGTTGAAGAATGGCGGCAGTACAATGAGCAGTTCTTC.

This clonotype was counted between two and nine times. This sequence joins TRBV29-1 and TRBJ1-1; TRBD1 might be the D (6 bases). Trimming stripped 8 bases from V and 5 bases from J, with 18 bases between. There are 13 residues in the CDR3. Germline CDR1 SQVTM, CDR2 ANQGSEA. In DNA form, the CDR3 reads TGCAGCCTGAGCGGGCAGGGGAGGACTGAAGCTTTCTTT. Its translation: CSLSGQGRTEAFF.

The chain is built from TRBV4-1 and TRBJ2-1; 10 nucleotides match TRBD2. J gave up 7 bases and V 1 base, and 4 bases lay outside the gene matches. CDR1 and CDR2 from the germline V gene are MGHRA and YSYEKL. The CDR3 is made up of 15 amino acids. The CDR3 is CASSQVGLASNEQFF. Written as DNA, the CDR3 is TGCGCCAGCAGCCAAGTGGGACTAGCGTCTAATGAGCAGTTCTTC.

The chain couples TRBV27 to TRBJ1-1, with D possibly being TRBD1 (6 bases). Germline V gene data show CDR1 as MNHEY and CDR2 as SMNVEV (reference sequence). The CDR3 is made up of 13 amino acids. Trimming pared 8 bases from V and 5 bases from J, leaving 15 bases between. This CDR3 is CASALGGRTEAFF. CDR3 nucleotides: TGTGCCAGCGCCTTGGGGGGGCGGACTGAAGCTTTCTTT.

The rearrangement links TRBV6-1 to TRBJ2-6; 8 bases agree with TRBD2. Germline V gene data show CDR1 as MNHNS and CDR2 as SASEGT. The CDR3 is 17 amino acids. Trimming took 8 bases from V and 1 from J; bases not matched to a gene: 10. CDR3 nucleotide sequence: TGTGCCAGCCGCCCGGGGGGGATCAAGTCTGGGGCCAACGTCCTGACTTTC. Encoded protein: CASRPGGIKSGANVLTF.

The genes are TRBV12-3 or TRBV12-4 and TRBJ1-6; D gene ambiguous. The CDR3 is made up of 13 amino acids. Trimming shortened V by 6 bases and J by 6 bases, and 9 bases separated the two germline ends. The DNA for the CDR3 is TGTGCCAGCAGACTGGACGGTAATTCACCCCTCCACTTT. Residues: CASRLDGNSPLHF.